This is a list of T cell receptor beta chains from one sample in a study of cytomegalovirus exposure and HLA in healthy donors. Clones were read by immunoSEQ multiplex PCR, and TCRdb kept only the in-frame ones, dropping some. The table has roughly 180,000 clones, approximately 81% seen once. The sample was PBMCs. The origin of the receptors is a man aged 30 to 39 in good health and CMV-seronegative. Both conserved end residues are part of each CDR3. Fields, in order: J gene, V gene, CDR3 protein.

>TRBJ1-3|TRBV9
CASSVGGGQGTNTIYF
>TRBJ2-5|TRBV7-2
CASSRTRLAGETQYF
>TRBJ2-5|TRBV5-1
CASSPRLGETQYF
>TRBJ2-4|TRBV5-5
CASSGVGDKNIQYF
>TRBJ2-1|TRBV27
CASIETTGLAGPSYEQFF
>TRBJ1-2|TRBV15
CATSTDRAGYGYTF
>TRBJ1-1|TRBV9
CASSEGQMNTEAFF
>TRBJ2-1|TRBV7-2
CASSLAAGPYNEQFF
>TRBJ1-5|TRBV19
CASSIDSGAGQPQHF
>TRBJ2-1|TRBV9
CASTVSGAGGNEQFF
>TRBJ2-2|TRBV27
CASRGTGGPHRELFF
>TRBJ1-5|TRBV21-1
CASKKHWGGNQPQHF
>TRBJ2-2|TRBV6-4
CASSDIGGGRHTGELFF
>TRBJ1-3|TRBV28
CASSLSGNTIYF
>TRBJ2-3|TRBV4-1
CASSRTLAGGYTQYF
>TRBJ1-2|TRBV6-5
CASRRPGQGDYGYTF
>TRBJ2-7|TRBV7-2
CASSPDYPSSYEQYF
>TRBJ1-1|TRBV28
CASSYRQRPNTEAFF
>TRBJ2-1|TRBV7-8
CASSLEGPGENPRGFF
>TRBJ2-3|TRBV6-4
CASSDGSGSTDTQYF
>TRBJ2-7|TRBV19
CASSTRQGALEQYF
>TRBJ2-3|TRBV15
CATSRDHPSGANTDTQYF
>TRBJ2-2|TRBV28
CASSFGVGELFF
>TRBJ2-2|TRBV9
CASSVDPTRAGELFF